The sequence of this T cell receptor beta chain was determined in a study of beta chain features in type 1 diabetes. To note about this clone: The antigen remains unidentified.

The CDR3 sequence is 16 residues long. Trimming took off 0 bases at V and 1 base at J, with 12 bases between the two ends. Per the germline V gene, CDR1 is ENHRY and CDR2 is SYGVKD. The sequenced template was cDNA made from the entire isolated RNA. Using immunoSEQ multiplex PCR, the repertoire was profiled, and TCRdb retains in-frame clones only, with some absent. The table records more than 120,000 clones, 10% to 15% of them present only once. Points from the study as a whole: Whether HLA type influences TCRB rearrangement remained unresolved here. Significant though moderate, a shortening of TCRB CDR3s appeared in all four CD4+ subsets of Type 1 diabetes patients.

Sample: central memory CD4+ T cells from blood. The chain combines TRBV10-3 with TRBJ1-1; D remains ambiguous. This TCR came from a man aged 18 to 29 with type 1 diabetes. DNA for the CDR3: TGTGCCATCAGTGAGTCACTCGGACGGAGGAACACTGAAGCTTTCTTT. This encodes CAISESLGRRNTEAFF.